The 7 T cell receptor beta chains presented below share a single source sample, sequenced in a study of T cell repertoires in cytomegalovirus infection. Antigens for these TCRs are unknown. Each CDR3 protein gets one entry after TCRdb re-called the reads with MiXCR. The sample lists about 220,000 distinct CDR3 sequences, 35% to 45% occurring once. Sequenced here: CD8+ T cells from cultured PBMCs, sampled from culture after CMV antigen stimulation. These receptors originate from a human donor in good health (CMV status not recorded). Some clones in this sample may be carry-over from other donors' samples.

The DNA of the CDR3 is TGTGCCAGTGGTAGCGACTACAATGAGCAGTTCTTC. It yields the protein CASGSDYNEQFF. The V call is TRBV5-3, the J call TRBJ2-1; TRBD2 might be the D (5 bases). Being an ORF, TRBV5-3 has a function that is uncertain. This CDR3 is 12 amino acids long. Trimming took 8 bases from V and 3 from J, leaving 9 bases between them.

This chain joins TRBV6-1 and TRBJ1-1; D possibly corresponds to TRBD1 (5 bases). The CDR3 covers 14 residues. CDR1 and CDR2 from the germline V gene are MNHNS and SASEGT. V was pared by 7 bases and J by 2 bases, with 14 bases between. CDR3 nucleotides: TGTGCCAGCACTTATAACACAGGTAACACTGAAGCTTTCTTT. Encoded protein: CASTYNTGNTEAFF.

The rearrangement uses TRBV9 and TRBJ2-3; 9 bases align to TRBD2. Germline CDR1 reads SGDLS; CDR2 reads YYNGEE. The CDR3 totals 16 residues. The V gene end was trimmed by 3 bases and the J gene end by 1 base; junction bases not matched to a gene: 6. The CDR3 region has the DNA TGTGCCAGCAGCGGCTTAGCGGGAGTGGGCACAGATACGCAGTATTTT. Amino acids: CASSGLAGVGTDTQYF.

The J gene is TRBJ1-2, the V gene TRBV7-8; possibly TRBD1 for D (6 bases). The V gene's germline CDR1 is SGHVS and CDR2 FQNEAQ. Trimming removed 5 bases from V and 8 bases from J, with 21 bases in between. The length of the CDR3 is 15 residues. DNA for the CDR3: TGTGCCAGCAGCCCCCGGGGGAGGGGGGCATGGGGCTACACCTTC. It codes for CASSPRGRGAWGYTF.

This clonotype was observed at least ten times. The chain couples TRBV20-1 to TRBJ2-7; 10 bases agree with TRBD2. The germline V gene encodes CDR1 DFQATT and CDR2 SNEGSKA (reference sequence). This CDR3 is built from 13 residues. V was clipped by 6 bases and J by 2 bases; unmatched bases: 4. CDR3 region: CSAGTSAAYEQYF. Here the CDR3 DNA reads TGCAGTGCAGGGACTAGCGCAGCCTACGAGCAGTACTTC.

This clonotype was counted only a few times. This CDR3 is CASSIGDRGNTEAFF. The CDR3 DNA follows: TGTGCCAGTAGTATCGGGGACAGGGGGAACACTGAAGCTTTCTTT. V gene TRBV19 combines with J gene TRBJ1-1; 10 bases agree with TRBD1. There are 15 residues in the CDR3. Per the germline V gene, CDR1 is LNHDA and CDR2 is SQIVND (reference sequence). Trimming at V came to 3 bases and at J to 1 base, leaving 2 bases not matched to a gene.

CDR3 DNA: TGTGCCAGCAGCGTAGTTGGGGTGGATACTGAAGCTTTCTTT. Its translation: CASSVVGVDTEAFF. This chain uses TRBV5-4 with TRBJ1-1; D not resolved. Germline V lookup: CDR1 SGHNT, CDR2 YYREEE (reference sequence). The CDR3 covers 14 residues. The V and J ends lost 4 bases and 5 bases respectively, with 15 bases between them.